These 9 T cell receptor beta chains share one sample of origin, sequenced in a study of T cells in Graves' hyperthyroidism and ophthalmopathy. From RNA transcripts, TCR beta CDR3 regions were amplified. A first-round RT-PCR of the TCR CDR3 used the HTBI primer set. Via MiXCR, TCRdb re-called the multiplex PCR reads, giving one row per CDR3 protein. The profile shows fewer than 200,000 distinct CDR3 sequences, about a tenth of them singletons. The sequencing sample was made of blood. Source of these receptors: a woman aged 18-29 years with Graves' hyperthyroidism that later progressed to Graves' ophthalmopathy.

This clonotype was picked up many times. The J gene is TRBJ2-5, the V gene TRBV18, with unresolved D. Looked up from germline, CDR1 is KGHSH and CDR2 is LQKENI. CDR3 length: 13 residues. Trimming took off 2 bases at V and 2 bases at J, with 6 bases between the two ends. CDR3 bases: TGTGCCAGCTCACCATTCCAGCAAGAGACCCAGTACTTC. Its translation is CASSPFQQETQYF.

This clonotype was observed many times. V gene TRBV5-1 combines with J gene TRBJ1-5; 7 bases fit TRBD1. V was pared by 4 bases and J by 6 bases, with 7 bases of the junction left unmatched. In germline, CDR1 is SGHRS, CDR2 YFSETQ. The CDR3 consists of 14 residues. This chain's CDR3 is CASSPGTDGQPQHF. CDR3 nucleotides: TGCGCCAGCAGCCCTGGGACAGACGGTCAGCCCCAGCATTTT. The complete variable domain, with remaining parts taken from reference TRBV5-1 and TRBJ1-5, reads KAGVTQTPRYLIKTRGQQVTLSCSPISGHRSVSWYQQTPGQGLQFLFEYFSETQRNKGNFPGRFSGRQFSNSRSEMNVSTLELGDSALYLCASSPGTDGQPQHFGDGTRLSIL.

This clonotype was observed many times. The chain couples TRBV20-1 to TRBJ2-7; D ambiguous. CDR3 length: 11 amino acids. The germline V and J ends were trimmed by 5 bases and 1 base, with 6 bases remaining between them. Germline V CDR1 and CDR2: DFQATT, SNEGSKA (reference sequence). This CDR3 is CSADLSYEQYF. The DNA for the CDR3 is TGCAGTGCTGATTTATCCTACGAGCAGTACTTC.

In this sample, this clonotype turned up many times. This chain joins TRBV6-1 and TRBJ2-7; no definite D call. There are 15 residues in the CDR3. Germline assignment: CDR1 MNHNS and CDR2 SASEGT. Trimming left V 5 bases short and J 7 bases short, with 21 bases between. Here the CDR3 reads CASSYSSTIVGEQYF. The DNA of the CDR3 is TGTGCCAGCAGTTATTCATCCACTATCGTCGGGGAGCAGTACTTC.

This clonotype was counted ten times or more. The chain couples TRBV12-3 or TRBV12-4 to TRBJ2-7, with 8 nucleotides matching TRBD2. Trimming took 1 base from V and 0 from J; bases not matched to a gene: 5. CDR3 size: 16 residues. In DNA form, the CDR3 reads TGTGCCAGCAGTTTAGGTGGCGGGGGGACCTCCTACGAGCAGTACTTC. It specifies CASSLGGGGTSYEQYF.

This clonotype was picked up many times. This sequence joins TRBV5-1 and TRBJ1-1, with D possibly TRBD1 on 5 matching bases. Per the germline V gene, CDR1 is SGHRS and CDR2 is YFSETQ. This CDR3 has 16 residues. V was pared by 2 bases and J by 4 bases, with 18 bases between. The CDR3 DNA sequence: TGCGCCAGCAGCTTCGCAGGGATACTGGGAGTCACTGAAGCTTTCTTT. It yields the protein CASSFAGILGVTEAFF.

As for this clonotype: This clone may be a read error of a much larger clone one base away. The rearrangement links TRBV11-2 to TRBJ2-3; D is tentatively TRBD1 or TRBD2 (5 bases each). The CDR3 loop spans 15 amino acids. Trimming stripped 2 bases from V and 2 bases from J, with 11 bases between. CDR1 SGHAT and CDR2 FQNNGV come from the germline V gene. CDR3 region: CASSLWGSVTDTQYF. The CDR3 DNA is TGTGCCAGCAGCTTATGGGGGAGCGTCACAGATACGCAGTATTTT.

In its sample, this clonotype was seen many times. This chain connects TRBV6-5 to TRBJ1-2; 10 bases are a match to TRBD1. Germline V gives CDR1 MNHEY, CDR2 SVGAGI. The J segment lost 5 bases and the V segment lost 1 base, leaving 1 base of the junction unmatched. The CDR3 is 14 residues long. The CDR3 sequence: CASSYWDRGYGYTF. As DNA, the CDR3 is TGTGCCAGCAGTTACTGGGACAGGGGATATGGCTACACCTTC.

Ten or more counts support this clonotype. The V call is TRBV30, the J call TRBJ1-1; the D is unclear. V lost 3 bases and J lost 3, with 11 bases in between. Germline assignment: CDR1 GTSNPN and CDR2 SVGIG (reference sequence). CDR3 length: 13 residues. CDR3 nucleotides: TGTGCCTGGAGGGGCGGGCGGGACACTGAAGCTTTCTTT. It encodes CAWRGGRDTEAFF.